This is a list of T cell receptor beta chains from one sample in a study of T cells after yellow fever vaccination. Each CDR3 protein is one row after TCRdb ran MiXCR on the 5' RACE reads. The repertoire holds about 500,000 distinct CDR3 sequences, roughly a sixth seen once, with about 18% in the top ten. The source was PBMCs, collected 5 to 6 days after the first yellow fever vaccination. Receptor source: a man between 18 and 29 years old who received the YFV17D yellow fever vaccine. Both conserved end residues are part of each CDR3. The D gene is left open where the match is weak. Size is stated for part of the rows, as once, few or many counts, or as a class when the clone is expanded.

TRBJ1-3 | TRBV5-1 | - | few | TGCGCCAGCAGCCCAACAGGGAACGGAAACACCATATATTTT | CASSPTGNGNTIYF
TRBJ2-3 | TRBV29-1 | TRBD2 | few | TGCAGCGTTGCCAGTCGCGGGGGGGGGTCGGATACGCAGTATTTT | CSVASRGGGSDTQYF
TRBJ2-1 | TRBV19 | TRBD2 | - | TGTGCCAGTAGTATATCCGGGGGGGTTTACAATGAGCAGTTCTTC | CASSISGGVYNEQFF
TRBJ2-3 | TRBV15 | - | - | TGTGCCACCAGCAGAGATAAAATTATCGGGCACGGGGAGTATTTT | CATSRDKIIGHGEYF
TRBJ2-2 | TRBV12-5 | - | few | TGTGCTAGTAGTCGAAGGCAGGGATACACCGGGGAGCTGTTTTTT | CASSRRQGYTGELFF
TRBJ2-1 | TRBV19 | TRBD1 | - | TGTGCCAGTAGAAACAGGGGATACAATGAGCAGTTCTTC | CASRNRGYNEQFF
TRBJ2-5 | TRBV4-2 | - | - | TGTGCCAGCAGCCAAGCAGCAGGGAGAGGTGAGACCCAGTACTTC | CASSQAAGRGETQYF
TRBJ2-2 | TRBV5-1 | TRBD1 | - | TGCGCCAGCAGCGCAACAGGGGCGGAAATCGGGGAGCTGTTTTTT | CASSATGAEIGELFF
TRBJ2-1 | TRBV6-1 | TRBD2 | - | TGTGCCAGCAGCCTAGCGGGGGGGTGGTCCGATGAGCAGTTCTTC | CASSLAGGWSDEQFF
TRBJ1-5 | TRBV5-1 | - | - | TGCGCCAGCAGCTGGGCGGGTCAAAGCAATCAGCCCCAGCATTTT | CASSWAGQSNQPQHF
TRBJ1-5 | TRBV28 | - | - | TGTGCCAGCAGTTTGCCCGGGGGTTTCGTCCAGCCCCAGCATTTT | CASSLPGGFVQPQHF
TRBJ1-1 | TRBV12-3/TRBV12-4 | TRBD1 | - | TGTGCCAGCAGTCGGACAGGGTGGGACGCTGAAGCTTTCTTT | CASSRTGWDAEAFF
TRBJ2-2 | TRBV5-1 | TRBD2 | few | TGCGCCAGCAGCTTGGGTTTCCTAGCGGGGGACACCGGGGAGCTGTTTTTT | CASSLGFLAGDTGELFF
TRBJ2-1 | TRBV5-1 | - | - | TGCGCCAGCAGCCAGGGGTCCGGGACTCCGAGGAATGAGCAGTTCTTC | CASSQGSGTPRNEQFF
TRBJ2-3 | TRBV6-1 | TRBD2 | - | TGTGCCAGCAGATCGGGGGGGCCCGGAGATACGCAGTATTTT | CASRSGGPGDTQYF
TRBJ1-6 | TRBV20-1 | - | many | TGCAGTGCTAGCCATAATTCACCCCTCCACTTT | CSASHNSPLHF